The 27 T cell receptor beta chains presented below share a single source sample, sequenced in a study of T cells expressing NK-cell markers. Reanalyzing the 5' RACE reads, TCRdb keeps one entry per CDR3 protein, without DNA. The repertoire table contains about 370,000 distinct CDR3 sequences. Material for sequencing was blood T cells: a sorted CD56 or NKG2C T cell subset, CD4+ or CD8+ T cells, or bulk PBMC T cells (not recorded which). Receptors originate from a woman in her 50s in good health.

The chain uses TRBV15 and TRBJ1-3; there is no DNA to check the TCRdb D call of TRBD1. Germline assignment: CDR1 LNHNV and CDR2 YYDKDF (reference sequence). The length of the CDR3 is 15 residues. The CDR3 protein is CATSRDRTGRNTIYF.

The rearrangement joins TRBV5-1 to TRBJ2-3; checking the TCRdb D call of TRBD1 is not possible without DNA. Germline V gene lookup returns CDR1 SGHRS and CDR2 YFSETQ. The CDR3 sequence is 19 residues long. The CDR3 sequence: CASNSPRTGKFNIADTQYF. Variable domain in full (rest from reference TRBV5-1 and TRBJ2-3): KAGVTQTPRYLIKTRGQQVTLSCSPISGHRSVSWYQQTPGQGLQFLFEYFSETQRNKGNFPGRFSGRQFSNSRSEMNVSTLELGDSALYLCASNSPRTGKFNIADTQYFGPGTRLTVL.

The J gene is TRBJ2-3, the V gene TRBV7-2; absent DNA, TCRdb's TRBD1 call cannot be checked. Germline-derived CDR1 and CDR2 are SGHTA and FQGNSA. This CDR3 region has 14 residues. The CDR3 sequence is CASSFGPVADTQYF.

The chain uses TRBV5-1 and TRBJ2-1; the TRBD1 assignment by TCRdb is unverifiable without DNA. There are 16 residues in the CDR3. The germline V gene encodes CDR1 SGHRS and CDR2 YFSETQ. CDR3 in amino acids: CASSPLDAGRYNEQFF. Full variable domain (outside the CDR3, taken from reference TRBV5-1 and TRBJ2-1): KAGVTQTPRYLIKTRGQQVTLSCSPISGHRSVSWYQQTPGQGLQFLFEYFSETQRNKGNFPGRFSGRQFSNSRSEMNVSTLELGDSALYLCASSPLDAGRYNEQFFGPGTRLTVL.

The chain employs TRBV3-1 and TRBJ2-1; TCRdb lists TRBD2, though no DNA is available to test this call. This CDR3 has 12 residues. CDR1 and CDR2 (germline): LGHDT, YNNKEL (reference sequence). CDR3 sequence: CASSIKRSEQFF.

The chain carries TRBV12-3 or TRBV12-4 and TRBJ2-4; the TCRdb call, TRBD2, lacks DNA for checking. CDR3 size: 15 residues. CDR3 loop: CASSPQGLPINIQYF.

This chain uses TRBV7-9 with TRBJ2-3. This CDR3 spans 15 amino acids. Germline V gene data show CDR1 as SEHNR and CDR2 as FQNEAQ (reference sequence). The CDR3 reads CASSSVDSGTDTQYF.

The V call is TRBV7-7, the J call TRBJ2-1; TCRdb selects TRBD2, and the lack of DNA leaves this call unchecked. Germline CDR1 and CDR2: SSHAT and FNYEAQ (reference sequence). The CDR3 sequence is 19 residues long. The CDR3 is CASSPGTSGRRILYNEQFF.

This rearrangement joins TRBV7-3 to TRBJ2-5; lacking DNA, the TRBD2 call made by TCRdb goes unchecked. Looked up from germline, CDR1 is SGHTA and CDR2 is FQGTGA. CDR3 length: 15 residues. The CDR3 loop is CASSIRLAPQETQYF.

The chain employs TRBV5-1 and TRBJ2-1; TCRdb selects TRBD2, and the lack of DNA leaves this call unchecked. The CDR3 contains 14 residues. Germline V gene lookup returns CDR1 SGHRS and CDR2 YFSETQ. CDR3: CASSWEGAGNEQFF.

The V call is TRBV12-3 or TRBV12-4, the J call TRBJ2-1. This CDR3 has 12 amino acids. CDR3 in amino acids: CASDLVHNEQFF.

The chain's CDR3 is CASSVEYRGTNEKLFF. This chain uses TRBV7-2 with TRBJ1-4; TCRdb reports TRBD1, a call that lacks DNA to check it against. In germline, CDR1 is SGHTA, CDR2 FQGNSA. This CDR3 region has 16 residues.

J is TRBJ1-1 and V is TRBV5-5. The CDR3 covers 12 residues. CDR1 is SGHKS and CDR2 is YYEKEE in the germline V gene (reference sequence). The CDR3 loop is CASSLSLTEAFF.

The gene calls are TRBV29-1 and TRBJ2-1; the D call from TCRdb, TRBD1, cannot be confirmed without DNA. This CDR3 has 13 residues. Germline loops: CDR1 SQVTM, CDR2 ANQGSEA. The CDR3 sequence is CSVSGGGWNEQFF.

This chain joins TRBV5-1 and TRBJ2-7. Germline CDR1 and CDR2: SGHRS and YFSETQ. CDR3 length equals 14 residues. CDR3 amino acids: CASSRDRSSYEQYF.

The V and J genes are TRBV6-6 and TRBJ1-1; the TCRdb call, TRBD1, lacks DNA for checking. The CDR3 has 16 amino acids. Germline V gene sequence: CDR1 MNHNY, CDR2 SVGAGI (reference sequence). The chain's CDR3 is CASSYPGRGQNTEAFF.

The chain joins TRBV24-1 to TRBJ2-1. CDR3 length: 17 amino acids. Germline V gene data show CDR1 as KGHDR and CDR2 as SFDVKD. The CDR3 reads CATSDGGWEGSYNEQFF.

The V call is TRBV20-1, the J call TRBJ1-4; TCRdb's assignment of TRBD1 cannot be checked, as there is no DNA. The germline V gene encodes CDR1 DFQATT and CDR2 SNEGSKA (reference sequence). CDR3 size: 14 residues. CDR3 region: CSASMGVNGEKLFF.

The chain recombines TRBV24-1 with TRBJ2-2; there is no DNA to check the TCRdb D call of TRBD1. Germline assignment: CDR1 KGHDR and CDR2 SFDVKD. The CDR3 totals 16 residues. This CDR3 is CATSVRGQGNTGELFF.

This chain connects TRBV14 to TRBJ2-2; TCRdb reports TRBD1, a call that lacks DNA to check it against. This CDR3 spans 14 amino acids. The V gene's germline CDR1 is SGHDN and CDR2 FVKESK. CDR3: CASSPTWGLGELFF.

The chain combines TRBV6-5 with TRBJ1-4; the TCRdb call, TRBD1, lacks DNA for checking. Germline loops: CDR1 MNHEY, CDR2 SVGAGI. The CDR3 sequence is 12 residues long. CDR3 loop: CASMDPGEKLFF.

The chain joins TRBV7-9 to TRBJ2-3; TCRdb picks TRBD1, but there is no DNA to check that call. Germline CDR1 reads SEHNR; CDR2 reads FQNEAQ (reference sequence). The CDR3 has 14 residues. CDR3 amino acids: CASSPTGAGGTQYF. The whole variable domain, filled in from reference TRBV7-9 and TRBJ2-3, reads DTGVSQNPRHKITKRGQNVTFRCDPISEHNRLYWYRQTLGQGPEFLTYFQNEAQLEKSRLLSDRFSAERPKGSFSTLEIQRTEQGDSAMYLCASSPTGAGGTQYFGPGTRLTVL.

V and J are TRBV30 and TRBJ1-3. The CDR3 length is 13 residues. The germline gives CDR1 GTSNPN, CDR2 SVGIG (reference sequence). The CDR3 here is CAWDTSSGNTIYF.

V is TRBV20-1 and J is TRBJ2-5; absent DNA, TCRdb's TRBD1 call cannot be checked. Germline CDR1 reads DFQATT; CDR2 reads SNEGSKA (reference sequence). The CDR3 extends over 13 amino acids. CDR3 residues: CSARRTGRETQYF.

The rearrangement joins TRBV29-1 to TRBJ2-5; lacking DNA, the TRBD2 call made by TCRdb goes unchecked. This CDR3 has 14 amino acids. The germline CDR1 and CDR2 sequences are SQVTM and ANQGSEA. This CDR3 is CSFGGGLAGETQYF.

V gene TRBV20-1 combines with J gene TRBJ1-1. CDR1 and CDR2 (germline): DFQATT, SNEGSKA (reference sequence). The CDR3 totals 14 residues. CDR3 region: CSASLDTKNTEAFF.

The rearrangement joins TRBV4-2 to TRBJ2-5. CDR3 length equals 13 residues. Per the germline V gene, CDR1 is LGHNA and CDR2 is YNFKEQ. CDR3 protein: CASSRQVEETQYF.